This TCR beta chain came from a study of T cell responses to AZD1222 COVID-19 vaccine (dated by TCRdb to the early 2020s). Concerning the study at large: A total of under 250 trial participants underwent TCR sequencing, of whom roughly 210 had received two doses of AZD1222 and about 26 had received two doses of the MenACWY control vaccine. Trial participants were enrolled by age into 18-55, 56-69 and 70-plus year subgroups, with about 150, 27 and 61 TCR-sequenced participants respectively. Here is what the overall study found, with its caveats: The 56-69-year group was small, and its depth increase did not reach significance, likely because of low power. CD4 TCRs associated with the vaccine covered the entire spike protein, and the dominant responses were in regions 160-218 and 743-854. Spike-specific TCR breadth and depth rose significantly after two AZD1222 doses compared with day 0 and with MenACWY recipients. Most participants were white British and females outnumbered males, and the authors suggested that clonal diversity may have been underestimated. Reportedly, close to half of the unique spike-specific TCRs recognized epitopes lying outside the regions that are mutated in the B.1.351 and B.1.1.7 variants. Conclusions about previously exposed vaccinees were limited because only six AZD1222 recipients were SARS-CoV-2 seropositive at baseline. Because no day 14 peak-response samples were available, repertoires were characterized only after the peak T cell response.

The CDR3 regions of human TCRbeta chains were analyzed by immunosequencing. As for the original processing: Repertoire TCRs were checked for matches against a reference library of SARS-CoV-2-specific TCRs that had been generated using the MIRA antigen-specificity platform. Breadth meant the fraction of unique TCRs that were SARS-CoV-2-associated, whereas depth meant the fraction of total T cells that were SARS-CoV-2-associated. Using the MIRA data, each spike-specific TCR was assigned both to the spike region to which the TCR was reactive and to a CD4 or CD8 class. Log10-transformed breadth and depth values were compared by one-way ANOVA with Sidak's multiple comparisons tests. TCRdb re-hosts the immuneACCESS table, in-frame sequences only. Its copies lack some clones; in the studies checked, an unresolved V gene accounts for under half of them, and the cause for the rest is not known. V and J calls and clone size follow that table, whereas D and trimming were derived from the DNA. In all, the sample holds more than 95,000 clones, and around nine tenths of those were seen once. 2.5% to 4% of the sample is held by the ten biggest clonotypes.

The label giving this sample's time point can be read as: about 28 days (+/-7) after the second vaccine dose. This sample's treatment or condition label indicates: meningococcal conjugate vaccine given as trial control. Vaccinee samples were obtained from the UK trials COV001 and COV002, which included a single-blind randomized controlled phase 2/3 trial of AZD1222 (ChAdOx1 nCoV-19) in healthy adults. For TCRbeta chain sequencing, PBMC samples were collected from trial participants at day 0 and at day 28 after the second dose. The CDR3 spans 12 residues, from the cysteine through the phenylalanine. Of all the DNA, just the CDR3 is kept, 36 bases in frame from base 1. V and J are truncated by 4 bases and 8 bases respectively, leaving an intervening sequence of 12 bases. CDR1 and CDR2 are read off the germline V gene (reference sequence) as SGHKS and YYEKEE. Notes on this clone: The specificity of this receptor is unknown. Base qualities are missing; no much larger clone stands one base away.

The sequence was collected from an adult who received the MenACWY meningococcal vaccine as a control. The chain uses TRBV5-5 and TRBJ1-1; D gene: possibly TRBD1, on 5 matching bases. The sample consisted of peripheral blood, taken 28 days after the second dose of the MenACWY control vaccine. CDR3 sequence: CASSPGTLEAFF. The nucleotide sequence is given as TGTGCCAGCAGCCCTGGGACGCTAGAAGCTTTCTTT. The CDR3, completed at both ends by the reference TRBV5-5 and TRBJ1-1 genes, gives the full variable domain DAGVTQSPTHLIKTRGQQVTLRCSPISGHKSVSWYQQVLGQGPQFIFQYYEKEERGRGNFPDRFSARQFPNYSSELNVNALLLGDSALYLCASSPGTLEAFFGQGTRLTVV.